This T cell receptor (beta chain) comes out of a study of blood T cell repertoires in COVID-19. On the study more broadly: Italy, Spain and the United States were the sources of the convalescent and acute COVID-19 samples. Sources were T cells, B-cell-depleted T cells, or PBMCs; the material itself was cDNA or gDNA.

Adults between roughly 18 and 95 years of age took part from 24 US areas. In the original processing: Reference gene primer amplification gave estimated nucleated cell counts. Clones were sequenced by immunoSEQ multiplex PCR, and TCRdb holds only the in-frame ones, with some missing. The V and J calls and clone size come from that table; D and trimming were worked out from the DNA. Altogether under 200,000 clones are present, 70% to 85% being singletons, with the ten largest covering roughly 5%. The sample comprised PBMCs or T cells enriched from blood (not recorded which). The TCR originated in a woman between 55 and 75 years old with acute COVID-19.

CDR3 DNA sequence: TGTGCCAGTAGTATTCGGCAGGGGAACACCGGGGAGCTGTTTTTT. Its translation: CASSIRQGNTGELFF. V usage is TRBV19 and J usage is TRBJ2-2, with D possibly TRBD1 on 5 matching bases. Trimming took off 3 bases at V and 1 base at J, with 9 bases between the two ends. The germline gives CDR1 LNHDA, CDR2 SQIVND (reference sequence). The CDR3 runs to 15 residues.